One and the same sample provided the 20 T cell receptor beta chains below, sequenced in a study of cytomegalovirus exposure and HLA in healthy donors. The study ran its PCR with 60 Vbeta and 13 Jbeta primers. Method: immunoSEQ multiplex PCR; TCRdb's copy keeps in-frame clones and lacks some. The sample has about 150,000 clones; over 70% are singletons. Sequencing used PBMCs. The receptors were sampled from a middle-aged woman in good health and CMV-seropositive.

This clone has a handful of counts. The DNA for the CDR3 is TGTGCCAGCAGTGAATGGGGGGAAACTAATGAAAAACTGTTTTTT. It encodes CASSEWGETNEKLFF. J is TRBJ1-4 and V is TRBV25-1, with D possibly being TRBD1 (5 bases). Germline V gene sequence: CDR1 MGHDK, CDR2 SYGVNS. V gave up 1 base and J gave up 1 base, with 7 bases separating them. The CDR3 is 15 residues long.

The genes are TRBV7-6 and TRBJ2-1; TRBD1 might be the D (5 bases). Germline V lookup: CDR1 SGHVS, CDR2 FNYEAQ. This CDR3 is built from 13 residues. V was pared by 5 bases and J by 6 bases, with 11 bases between. The CDR3 DNA reads TGTGCCAGCAGCATGACAGTATTCAATGAGCAGTTCTTC. Translated: CASSMTVFNEQFF.

This clone was seen only once. The rearrangement uses TRBV5-1 and TRBJ2-3; 7 bases agree with TRBD1. In germline, CDR1 is SGHRS, CDR2 YFSETQ. The V and J ends lost 4 bases and 4 bases, in that order; junction bases with no gene match: 3. The length of the CDR3 is 13 residues. The CDR3 DNA reads TGCGCCAGCAGCACTACAGGGGCAGATACGCAGTATTTT. It codes for CASSTTGADTQYF.

The chain combines TRBV28 with TRBJ2-1, with a tentative D call TRBD2 (6 bases). The V gene's germline CDR1 is MDHEN and CDR2 SYDVKM. This CDR3 contains 12 residues. Trimming took 1 base from V and 10 from J, leaving 8 bases between them. The CDR3 loop reads CASSLLEGEQFF. The CDR3 DNA follows: TGTGCCAGCAGTTTATTGGAGGGGGAGCAGTTCTTC.

This clone has a handful of counts. This sequence joins TRBV30 and TRBJ1-5, with 12 bases identical to TRBD1. The CDR3 runs 17 residues. Unmatched junction bases numbered 12, after V lost 5 bases and J lost 4 bases. The germline gives CDR1 GTSNPN, CDR2 SVGIG (reference sequence). CDR3 in DNA: TGTGCCTGGTCCCCAGGGACAGGGGGCTTTATAAATCAGCCCCAGCATTTT. This codes for CAWSPGTGGFINQPQHF. The full variable domain, its missing parts supplied by reference TRBV30 and TRBJ1-5, is SQTIHQWPATLVQPVGSPLSLECTVEGTSNPNLYWYRQAAGRGLQLLFYSVGIGQISSEVPQNLSASRPQDRQFILSSKKLLLSDSGFYLCAWSPGTGGFINQPQHFGDGTRLSIL.

The chain combines TRBV18 with TRBJ1-1, with 9 bases identical to TRBD1. Trimming at V came to 6 bases and at J to 1 base, leaving 6 bases not matched to a gene. This CDR3 has 15 amino acids. Germline CDR1 reads KGHSH; CDR2 reads LQKENI. CDR3 loop: CASSSAGQGNTEAFF. CDR3 nucleotide sequence: TGTGCCAGCTCCTCTGCGGGACAGGGGAACACTGAAGCTTTCTTT.

This clone was seen a single time. This sequence joins TRBV7-6 and TRBJ2-5; D might be TRBD1 (6 bases). Trimming removed 5 bases from V and 1 base from J, with 11 bases in between. The CDR3 contains 14 residues. Germline V CDR1 and CDR2: SGHVS, FNYEAQ. CDR3 amino acids: CASSPWGLQETQYF. The CDR3 DNA follows: TGTGCCAGCAGCCCATGGGGGCTCCAAGAGACCCAGTACTTC. Looking up the rest from reference TRBV7-6 and TRBJ2-5 gives the full variable domain: GAGVSQSPRYKVTKRGQDVALRCDPISGHVSLYWYRQALGQGPEFLTYFNYEAQQDKSGLPNDRFSAERPEGSISTLTIQRTEQRDSAMYRCASSPWGLQETQYFGPGTRLLVL.

In this sample, this clone turned up a few times. V gene TRBV7-9 combines with J gene TRBJ2-1; 11 bases match TRBD1. CDR3 length: 15 residues. Germline CDR1 reads SEHNR; CDR2 reads FQNEAQ (reference sequence). The junction had 4 bases not matched to a gene; V was cut back by 4 bases and J by 5 bases. The CDR3 region has the DNA TGTGCCAGCAGCTCGCCGGGACAGGGGGACAATGAGCAGTTCTTC. Translated, it gives CASSSPGQGDNEQFF. Using reference TRBV7-9 and TRBJ2-1 for the parts outside the CDR3, the full variable domain is DTGVSQNPRHKITKRGQNVTFRCDPISEHNRLYWYRQTLGQGPEFLTYFQNEAQLEKSRLLSDRFSAERPKGSFSTLEIQRTEQGDSAMYLCASSSPGQGDNEQFFGPGTRLTVL.

This clone showed up just a few times. The CDR3 reads CASSIRPPEAQETQYF. The DNA of the CDR3 is TGTGCCAGCAGCATACGTCCCCCCGAGGCACAAGAGACCCAGTACTTC. The rearrangement joins TRBV16 to TRBJ2-5; D is unresolved. V was pared by 5 bases and J by 2 bases, with 18 bases between. The CDR3 is 16 amino acids. Germline-derived CDR1 and CDR2 are KGHSY and FQNENV.

The chain combines TRBV7-2 with TRBJ2-3; 10 bases are shared with TRBD1. Germline assignment: CDR1 SGHTA and CDR2 FQGNSA. This CDR3 is built from 16 residues. J lost 8 bases, V lost 2 bases, and 10 bases had no gene match. The CDR3 DNA reads as TGTGCCAGCAGCTTAAACCGGGACAGGGGCCAAGGTACGCAGTATTTT. It is translated as CASSLNRDRGQGTQYF.

This clone was recorded once. The CDR3 protein is CASSIRPNQGAQAKNIQYF. The CDR3 nucleotides are TGTGCCAGTAGTATTCGGCCCAACCAGGGGGCACAGGCCAAAAACATTCAGTACTTC. This chain links TRBV19 with TRBJ2-4; TRBD1 matches at 8 bases. Germline values: CDR1 LNHDA, CDR2 SQIVND (reference sequence). Trimming took 3 bases from V and 1 from J; bases not matched to a gene: 14. The CDR3 runs to 19 residues. The whole variable domain, filled in from reference TRBV19 and TRBJ2-4, reads DGGITQSPKYLFRKEGQNVTLSCEQNLNHDAMYWYRQDPGQGLRLIYYSQIVNDFQKGDIAEGYSVSREKKESFPLTVTSAQKNPTAFYLCASSIRPNQGAQAKNIQYFGAGTRLSVL.

This clone was counted once. The rearrangement joins TRBV10-3 to TRBJ2-5, with TRBD2 matching over 11 bases. Germline V gene sequence: CDR1 ENHRY, CDR2 SYGVKD. Germline trimming cut 8 bases from V and 5 bases from J; bases unmatched to any gene: 13. CDR3 length equals 16 residues. CDR3 in amino acids: CAIRASGGNFVETQYF. The CDR3 coding sequence is TGTGCCATCCGGGCTAGCGGGGGGAACTTTGTTGAGACCCAGTACTTC.

The V gene is TRBV2, the J gene TRBJ2-7, with 7 bases lining up with TRBD1. Germline lookup yields CDR1 SNHLY and CDR2 FYNNEI. Trimming took 6 bases from V and 0 from J; bases not matched to a gene: 5. There are 14 residues in the CDR3. The CDR3 bases are TGTGCCAGCAGCCGGGACAGCCTCTCCTACGAGCAGTACTTC. It specifies CASSRDSLSYEQYF.

CDR3 DNA: TGTGCCAGCAGCTTAGGCGCCTACACTGAAGCTTTCTTT. This sequence encodes CASSLGAYTEAFF. The chain is built from TRBV7-9 and TRBJ1-1; D gene unclear. Germline V lookup: CDR1 SEHNR, CDR2 FQNEAQ (reference sequence). Trimming stripped 1 base from V and 3 bases from J, with 6 bases between. The CDR3 contains 13 residues.

CDR3 sequence (DNA): TGCGCCAGCAGTGACAGCGGGAATCAGCCCCAGCATTTT. Translation: CASSDSGNQPQHF. V gene TRBV5-1 combines with J gene TRBJ1-5; a weak D match, TRBD1 (5 bases). Deletions cut 5 bases from V and 4 bases from J, with 10 bases between. The CDR3 has 13 residues. The germline gives CDR1 SGHRS, CDR2 YFSETQ.

The sample holds a few counts of this clone. The CDR3 loop is CAWRQGMENYGYTF. In nucleotides, the CDR3 is TGTGCCTGGAGACAGGGGATGGAAAACTATGGCTACACCTTC. V is TRBV30 and J is TRBJ1-2; 7 positions match TRBD1. CDR1 is GTSNPN and CDR2 is SVGIG in the germline V gene (reference sequence). This CDR3 contains 14 residues. The V segment lost 3 bases and the J segment 2 bases; nucleotides outside the gene matches: 6. The full variable domain, rest sourced from reference TRBV30 and TRBJ1-2, is SQTIHQWPATLVQPVGSPLSLECTVEGTSNPNLYWYRQAAGRGLQLLFYSVGIGQISSEVPQNLSASRPQDRQFILSSKKLLLSDSGFYLCAWRQGMENYGYTFGSGTRLTVV.

The genes are TRBV7-7 and TRBJ2-7, with a weak D call TRBD1 (6 bases). The germline V gene has CDR1 SSHAT and CDR2 FNYEAQ (reference sequence). This CDR3 is built from 13 residues. The ends were cut back, 1 base at V and 5 bases at J, with 9 bases in the middle. CDR3 region: CASSLGQGNEQYF. The CDR3, as DNA: TGTGCCAGCAGCTTAGGTCAGGGGAACGAGCAGTACTTC.

In this sample, this clone turned up a few times. The chain carries TRBV27 and TRBJ1-4, with a tentative D call TRBD1 (5 bases). The CDR3 length is 14 residues. CDR1 and CDR2 (germline): MNHEY, SMNVEV (reference sequence). V was clipped by 4 bases and J by 3 bases, with 9 bases between them. The CDR3 region is CASSSGLANEKLFF. DNA for the CDR3: TGTGCCAGCAGTTCAGGGTTGGCTAATGAAAAACTGTTTTTT.

The chain uses TRBV12-5 and TRBJ2-1; D is unresolved. V gave up 2 bases and J gave up 7 bases, with 9 bases separating them. The CDR3 length is 13 residues. Germline assignment: CDR1 LGHNT and CDR2 FRNRAP. CDR3 coding DNA: TGTGCTAGTGGTTTGTACACGGGTAATGAGCAGTTCTTC. Translating it yields CASGLYTGNEQFF.

V is TRBV9 and J is TRBJ2-7, with 13 nucleotides matching TRBD2. Per germline, CDR1 SGDLS and CDR2 YYNGEE. V shed 3 bases, J shed 0 bases, and the junction held 3 bases outside the gene matches. The CDR3 sequence is 16 residues long. DNA of the CDR3: TGTGCCAGCAGCGCCGGGACTAGCGGGGACTCCTACGAGCAGTACTTC. It codes for CASSAGTSGDSYEQYF.